A selection of T cell receptor beta chains follows, all from one sample in a study of cytotoxic CD8 clonotypes in ibrutinib-treated CLL. Assay: immunoSEQ multiplex PCR; the TCRdb copy retains only in-frame clones and omits some. The data contain about 200,000 clones, around 72% of them singletons. The sequenced sample was PBMCs, obtained after 24 months of ibrutinib treatment. Source of these receptors: a human donor with chronic lymphocytic leukemia. Each CDR3 is given with its conserved first and last residue. The D gene is left open where the match is weak. Clone size is stated in some rows and not others, as once, few, many or a class when expanded.

v_gene: TRBV11-2
j_gene: TRBJ2-1
abundance: -
d_gene: -
CDR3aa: CASSPREGSPKAYNEQFF
CDR3nt: TGTGCCAGCAGCCCCCGCGAGGGCAGCCCCAAGGCCTACAATGAGCAGTTCTTC

v_gene: TRBV9
j_gene: TRBJ2-1
abundance: -
d_gene: -
CDR3aa: CASSARLLGAYNEQFF
CDR3nt: TGTGCCAGCAGCGCCCGACTATTGGGCGCCTACAATGAGCAGTTCTTC

v_gene: TRBV1
j_gene: TRBJ2-7
abundance: -
d_gene: -
CDR3aa: CTSSPTYEQYF
CDR3nt: TGCACCAGCAGCCCGACCTACGAGCAGTACTTC

v_gene: TRBV5-1
j_gene: TRBJ2-5
abundance: -
d_gene: -
CDR3aa: CASSLDVETQYF
CDR3nt: TGCGCCAGCAGCTTGGATGTCGAGACCCAGTACTTC

v_gene: TRBV5-1
j_gene: TRBJ2-1
abundance: -
d_gene: TRBD2
CDR3aa: CASSLSGFSYNEQFF
CDR3nt: TGCGCCAGCAGTCTTAGCGGGTTCTCCTACAATGAGCAGTTCTTC

v_gene: TRBV2
j_gene: TRBJ1-1
abundance: few
d_gene: -
CDR3aa: CASSTDGGTEAFF
CDR3nt: TGTGCCAGCAGTACGGATGGGGGCACTGAAGCTTTCTTT

v_gene: TRBV19
j_gene: TRBJ1-2
abundance: -
d_gene: TRBD1
CDR3aa: CASSTYRDRAGYTF
CDR3nt: TGTGCCAGTAGCACTTACCGGGACAGGGCTGGCTACACCTTC

v_gene: TRBV18
j_gene: TRBJ1-3
abundance: -
d_gene: TRBD1
CDR3aa: CASSPTGVGNTIYF
CDR3nt: TGTGCCAGCTCACCTACAGGGGTGGGAAACACCATATATTTT

v_gene: TRBV7-6
j_gene: TRBJ2-3
abundance: -
d_gene: -
CDR3aa: CASSLGGTGNTQYF
CDR3nt: TGTGCCAGCAGCTTAGGGGGGACTGGCAATACGCAGTATTTT

v_gene: TRBV2
j_gene: TRBJ1-2
abundance: once
d_gene: -
CDR3aa: CASSEAVTGNYGYTF
CDR3nt: TGTGCCAGCAGTGAAGCGGTTACAGGGAACTATGGCTACACCTTC